This is a list of T cell receptor beta chains from one sample in a study of shared clonotypes between healthy human individuals. Some clones are missing from TCRdb's copy, which holds only in-frame ones; the method was immunoSEQ multiplex PCR. The repertoire holds about 1.5 million clones, roughly 96% seen once, with approximately 1.1% in the top ten. Specimen: naive CD4+ T cells sorted from blood. These receptor sequences come from a man aged 30 to 39 in good health. The CDR3 runs from the conserved cysteine through the conserved F or W. The D gene is left open where the match is weak.

D gene | J gene | V gene | CDR3 protein
NA | TRBJ2-5 | TRBV28 | CASSFEFRGLETQYF
NA | TRBJ1-5 | TRBV18 | CASSPVGGQPQHF
NA | TRBJ2-2 | TRBV18 | CASSPVQVGGTHTGELFF
NA | TRBJ1-5 | TRBV6-1 | CASSEVTRNQPQHF
NA | TRBJ2-7 | TRBV6-9 | CASSLFGHEQYF
TRBD2 | TRBJ2-7 | TRBV11-2 | CASSLAASGSLLGEQYF
NA | TRBJ2-3 | TRBV2 | CASISGFPADTQYF
NA | TRBJ2-4 | TRBV15 | CATSRGGARNIQYF
NA | TRBJ2-5 | TRBV27 | CASSSSDYYQETQYF
NA | TRBJ2-2 | TRBV14 | CASSQVVAGELFF
NA | TRBJ2-5 | TRBV5-1 | CASSFISGEETQYF
NA | TRBJ2-7 | TRBV11-2 | CASSLGLSGPYEQYF
TRBD2 | TRBJ2-5 | TRBV7-7 | CASSLVRTSGKEIQYF
TRBD2 | TRBJ2-3 | TRBV5-1 | CASTPTSGVTDTQYF
NA | TRBJ2-3 | TRBV28 | CASRGQAPASTDTQYF
NA | TRBJ2-7 | TRBV5-4 | CASSLMGTARSYEQYF
TRBD1 | TRBJ2-5 | TRBV19 | CASSIVGDRGRETQYF
NA | TRBJ2-7 | TRBV6-6 | CASSYSSYEQYF
TRBD1 | TRBJ2-5 | TRBV2 | CARGDSQETQYF
NA | TRBJ2-1 | TRBV28 | CASSFRGNEQFF
NA | TRBJ2-7 | TRBV28 | CASSVAGFSYEQYF
NA | TRBJ2-3 | TRBV5-1 | CASSPIRASDTQYF
TRBD2 | TRBJ2-1 | TRBV7-2 | CASSSLAGGPGEQFF
NA | TRBJ1-3 | TRBV18 | CASSSRTALSGNTIYF
NA | TRBJ2-7 | TRBV7-6 | CASSSGPTSYEQYF
NA | TRBJ2-5 | TRBV7-3 | CASSLRPGGKETQYF
NA | TRBJ2-3 | TRBV2 | CASSKESQDTQYF
NA | TRBJ2-1 | TRBV7-9 | CASTSLSGRNEQFF
NA | TRBJ1-6 | TRBV18 | CASSPQGPNSPLHF
NA | TRBJ2-1 | TRBV4-3 | CASSQAWDEPYNEQFF
NA | TRBJ1-4 | TRBV30 | CASENEKLFF
TRBD2 | TRBJ2-5 | TRBV7-3 | CASSLGGQETQYF
TRBD2 | TRBJ2-2 | TRBV7-6 | CASSLVAGRAGELFF
TRBD1 | TRBJ1-3 | TRBV7-8 | CASSPRTGDVYTIYF
NA | TRBJ2-5 | TRBV15 | CATSRDPTGSATQYF
NA | TRBJ2-3 | TRBV5-1 | CASSYRDTTDTQYF
NA | TRBJ1-2 | TRBV11-2 | CASSLQGAGYTF
TRBD2 | TRBJ2-1 | TRBV7-2 | CASSHASGRQFF
TRBD1 | TRBJ2-1 | TRBV27 | CASTVNTPGQGTYNEQFF
NA | TRBJ2-2 | TRBV5-4 | CASSGGRTGELFF
TRBD2 | TRBJ2-7 | TRBV4-3 | CASSRLAGEAYEQYF
NA | TRBJ2-2 | TRBV11-2 | CASSLREGNTGELFF
TRBD2 | TRBJ2-2 | TRBV6-5 | CASSYAGVTGELFF
NA | TRBJ1-2 | TRBV30 | CAANRDYGYTF
TRBD1 | TRBJ1-2 | TRBV5-5 | CASSPSGTGRYGYTF
NA | TRBJ2-2 | TRBV5-1 | CASTIRGTLNTGELFF
NA | TRBJ2-7 | TRBV7-6 | CASSPSGHGEQYF
NA | TRBJ2-1 | TRBV11-2 | CASSLNIFGEQFF
NA | TRBJ2-3 | TRBV29-1 | CSVEFPGVSTDTQYF
NA | TRBJ2-7 | TRBV21-1 | CASSKGQYNEQYF
NA | TRBJ2-5 | TRBV7-3 | CASSEGTGKGETQYF
TRBD1 | TRBJ1-2 | TRBV10-3 | CAISRQGPNYGYTF
NA | TRBJ1-5 | TRBV6-5 | CASSYSSKGHNQPQHF
TRBD2 | TRBJ2-7 | TRBV28 | CASSFLAGAPYEQYF
TRBD2 | TRBJ2-3 | TRBV11-3 | CASSARTSGVGRDTQYF
NA | TRBJ2-1 | TRBV2 | CASPKDPPYNEQFF
NA | TRBJ2-7 | TRBV5-4 | CASSLGEAGVTYEQYF
NA | TRBJ2-3 | TRBV4-2 | CASSQDSLGLSTQYF